The clone carrying this T cell receptor beta chain showed up many times. What it binds is unknown. Germline assignment: CDR1 LNHNV and CDR2 YYDKDF (reference sequence). After removal of 0 bases from V and 5 bases from J, the junction contained 6 bases not matched to a gene. The CDR3 is 15 amino acids. These data come from a study of T-cell memory formation after mild COVID-19. The wider study: The study found TCR clusters largely donor specific.

TCRdb re-derived calls from the 5' RACE reads in MiXCR, one entry per CDR3 protein. The repertoire holds about 16,000 distinct CDR3 sequences, with more than 20% as singletons. Findings of the study overall: Clones that contracted clustered mainly in CM and EM if CD4+ and in EMRA if CD8+.

This clonotype was sampled from a man aged 18 to 29 who had mild COVID-19 (a few samples of this study predate the infection). Cell type and time point are not known. Specimen: PBMCs or a T cell subset sorted from them (not recorded which). The chain couples TRBV15 to TRBJ1-1, with TRBD1 matching over 7 bases. DNA for the CDR3: TGTGCCACCAGCAGAGACGAACAGGGGAATACTGAAGCTTTCTTT. Protein product: CATSRDEQGNTEAFF.